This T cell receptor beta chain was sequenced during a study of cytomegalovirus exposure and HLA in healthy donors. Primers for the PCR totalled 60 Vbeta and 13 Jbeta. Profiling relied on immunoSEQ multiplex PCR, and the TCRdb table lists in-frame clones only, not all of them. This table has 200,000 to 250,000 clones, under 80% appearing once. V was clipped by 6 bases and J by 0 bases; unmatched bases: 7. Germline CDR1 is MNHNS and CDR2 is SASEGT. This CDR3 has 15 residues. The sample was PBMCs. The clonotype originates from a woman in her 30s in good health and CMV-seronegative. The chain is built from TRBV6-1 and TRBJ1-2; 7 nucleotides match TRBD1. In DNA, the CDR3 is TGTGCCAGCAGCCCGGGACAGAGCCCTAACTATGGCTACACCTTC. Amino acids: CASSPGQSPNYGYTF.